The rows below give T cell receptor beta chains drawn from one sample of a study of graft-versus-host responses after intestinal transplantation. The antigens these receptors bind are not known. Repertoires were generated with immunoSEQ multiplex PCR, while TCRdb's copy carries only in-frame clones and drops some. The sample shows tens of thousands of clones, around 91% of them seen only once. The material sequenced was unstimulated CD8+ T cells sorted from spleen or lymph node cells, taken before intestinal transplant. The receptors stem from a human donor who received an intestinal transplant. Both conserved end residues are part of each CDR3. A D gene is named only where the DNA matches it firmly. Expanded clones get a size class; other rows say once, few or many, or leave the size out.

CDR3	DNA	D	size	J	V
CASSLVEGGTDTQYF	TGTGCCAGCAGTTTGGTGGAGGGTGGCACAGATACGCAGTATTTT	.	.	TRBJ2-3	TRBV6-5
CASTKLSYEQYF	TGTGCCAGCACCAAGCTTTCCTACGAGCAGTACTTC	.	.	TRBJ2-7	TRBV6-1
CASSSVPYSNQPQHF	TGTGCCAGCAGTTCCGTTCCCTATAGCAATCAGCCCCAGCATTTT	.	.	TRBJ1-5	TRBV6-5
CATSSRGNTEAFF	TGTGCCACCAGCAGCCGGGGAAACACTGAAGCTTTCTTT	.	.	TRBJ1-1	TRBV15
CASSDGGTGVGGYTF	TGTGCCAGCAGTGACGGTGGGACTGGGGTCGGTGGCTACACCTTC	.	.	TRBJ1-2	TRBV6-4
CASSPPLGQGVVWEQFF	TGTGCCAGCAGCCCCCCTTTGGGACAGGGGGTTGTATGGGAGCAGTTCTTC	TRBD1	.	TRBJ2-1	TRBV11-2
CASSVVSGGANEQFF	TGTGCCAGCAGCGTAGTTAGCGGGGGGGCAAATGAGCAGTTCTTC	TRBD2	.	TRBJ2-1	TRBV9
CASSEGSSGGAHEQYF	TGTGCCAGCAGTGAAGGGTCGAGCGGGGGGGCCCACGAGCAGTACTTC	TRBD2	.	TRBJ2-7	TRBV6-1
CASSPTYGGVSHEQYF	TGTGCCAGCAGCCCCACCTACGGAGGCGTCTCCCACGAGCAGTACTTC	.	.	TRBJ2-7	TRBV9
CASSQEVAETQYF	TGCGCCAGCAGCCAAGAAGTTGCGGAGACCCAGTACTTC	.	.	TRBJ2-5	TRBV4-1
CASSYGSSSYEQYF	TGTGCCAGCAGTTATGGGTCTAGCTCCTACGAGCAGTACTTC	.	.	TRBJ2-7	TRBV27
CASSEGTRGYQETQYF	TGTGCCAGCAGCGAGGGGACGCGGGGGTACCAAGAGACCCAGTACTTC	TRBD2	few	TRBJ2-5	TRBV9
CASGGERETQYF	TGTGCCAGCGGGGGGGAACGGGAGACCCAGTACTTC	TRBD2	.	TRBJ2-5	TRBV10-3
CASRPRLAGGPETQYF	TGTGCAAGTCGCCCGAGACTAGCGGGGGGGCCCGAGACCCAGTACTTC	.	.	TRBJ2-5	TRBV12-2
CSVEDQEGGPTDTQYF	TGCAGCGTTGAAGATCAAGAGGGGGGGCCCACAGATACGCAGTATTTT	.	.	TRBJ2-3	TRBV29-1
CASSLFRVNTEAFF	TGCGCCAGCAGCTTGTTCAGGGTGAACACTGAAGCTTTCTTT	.	once	TRBJ1-1	TRBV5-1
CASSPVGWGGENTIYF	TGTGCCAGCAGCCCAGTCGGGTGGGGGGGCGAAAACACCATATATTTT	.	.	TRBJ1-3	TRBV7-3
CASSPLTQTGTTYGYTF	TGTGCCAGCAGCCCCCTAACCCAGACAGGAACTACATATGGCTACACCTTC	.	.	TRBJ1-2	TRBV5-6
CASSPGGDTWDTQYF	TGTGCCAGCAGCCCCGGGGGGGACACATGGGATACGCAGTATTTT	TRBD2	.	TRBJ2-3	TRBV13
CASRGPGGHEQYF	TGTGCCAGCAGAGGACCCGGAGGCCACGAGCAGTACTTC	.	few	TRBJ2-7	TRBV2
CAISESGSGGNYGYTF	TGTGCCATCAGTGAGTCGGGTTCGGGCGGGAACTATGGCTACACCTTC	.	.	TRBJ1-2	TRBV10-3
CASSSRLAGGGHEQFF	TGTGCCAGCAGCTCGAGACTAGCGGGGGGTGGGCATGAGCAGTTCTTC	TRBD2	.	TRBJ2-1	TRBV7-9
CASSLSAVSGYNEQFF	TGTGCCAGCAGTTTATCCGCAGTCTCGGGGTACAATGAGCAGTTCTTC	.	.	TRBJ2-1	TRBV27
CASSFGGEQYF	TGCGCCAGCAGCTTTGGGGGCGAGCAGTACTTC	.	.	TRBJ2-7	TRBV10-1
CATSRAGTGGMYTEAFF	TGTGCCACCAGCAGAGCAGGGACAGGGGGGATGTACACTGAAGCTTTCTTT	TRBD1	.	TRBJ1-1	TRBV15
CASSVDGLGREKLFF	TGTGCCAGCAGCGTTGATGGACTTGGCAGGGAAAAACTGTTTTTT	.	.	TRBJ1-4	TRBV9
CASGLADYSGNTIYF	TGTGCTAGTGGTTTGGCCGACTACTCTGGAAACACCATATATTTT	.	.	TRBJ1-3	TRBV12-5
CASSQVQQGVHEQYF	TGCGCCAGCAGCCAAGTCCAACAGGGTGTCCACGAGCAGTACTTC	.	.	TRBJ2-7	TRBV4-1
CASSLDQDRGLATEAFF	TGTGCCAGCAGCTTGGACCAGGACAGGGGGCTTGCCACTGAAGCTTTCTTT	TRBD1	.	TRBJ1-1	TRBV5-6
CASSLGTGYTTQHF	TGTGCCAGCAGCTTAGGGACAGGTTATACGACCCAGCATTTT	TRBD1	.	TRBJ1-5	TRBV5-6
CASNQGGPVGYGYTF	TGCGCCAGCAACCAGGGAGGGCCCGTAGGCTATGGCTACACCTTC	.	.	TRBJ1-2	TRBV4-1
CASSSPHRAGNEQFF	TGTGCCAGTAGTTCCCCCCACAGGGCTGGCAATGAGCAGTTCTTC	.	.	TRBJ2-1	TRBV19
CASSQDGQGNTEAFF	TGCGCCAGCAGCCAAGATGGGCAGGGGAACACTGAAGCTTTCTTT	.	.	TRBJ1-1	TRBV4-1